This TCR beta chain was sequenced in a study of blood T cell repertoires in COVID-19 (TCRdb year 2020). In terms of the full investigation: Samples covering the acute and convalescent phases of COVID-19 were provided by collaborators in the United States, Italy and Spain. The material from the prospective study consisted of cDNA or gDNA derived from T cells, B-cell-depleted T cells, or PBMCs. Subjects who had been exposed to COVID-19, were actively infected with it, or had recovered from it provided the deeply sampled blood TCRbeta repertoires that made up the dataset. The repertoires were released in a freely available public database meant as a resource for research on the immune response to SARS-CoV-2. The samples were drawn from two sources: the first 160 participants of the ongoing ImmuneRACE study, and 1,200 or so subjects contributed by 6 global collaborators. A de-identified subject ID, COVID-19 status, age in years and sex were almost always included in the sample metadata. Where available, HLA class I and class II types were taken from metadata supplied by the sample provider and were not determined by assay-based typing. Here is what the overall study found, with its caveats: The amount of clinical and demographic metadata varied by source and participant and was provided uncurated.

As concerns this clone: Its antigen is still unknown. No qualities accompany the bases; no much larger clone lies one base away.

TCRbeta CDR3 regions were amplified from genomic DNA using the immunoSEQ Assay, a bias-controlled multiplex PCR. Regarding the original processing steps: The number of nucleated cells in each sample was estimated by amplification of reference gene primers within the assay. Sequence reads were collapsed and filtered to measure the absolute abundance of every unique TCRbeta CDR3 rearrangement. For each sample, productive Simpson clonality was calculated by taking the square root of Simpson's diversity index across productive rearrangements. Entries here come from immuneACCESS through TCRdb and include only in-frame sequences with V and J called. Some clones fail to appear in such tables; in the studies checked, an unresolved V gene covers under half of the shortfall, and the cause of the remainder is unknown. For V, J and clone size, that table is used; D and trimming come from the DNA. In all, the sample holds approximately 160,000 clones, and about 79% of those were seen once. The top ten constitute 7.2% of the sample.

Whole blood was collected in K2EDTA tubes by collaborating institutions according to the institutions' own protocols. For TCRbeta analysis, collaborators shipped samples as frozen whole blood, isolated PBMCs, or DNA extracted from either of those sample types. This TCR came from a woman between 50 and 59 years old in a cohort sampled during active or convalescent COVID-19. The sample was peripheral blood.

The CDR3 region reads CASSLGINEQFF. The DNA is TGTGCCAGCAGCTTGGGTATCAATGAGCAGTTCTTC. This chain is built from TRBV5-6 and TRBJ2-1; no D gene is confidently identified. In the germline V gene, CDR1 corresponds to SGHDT and CDR2 to YYEEEE. V loses 0 bases of germline sequence and J loses 6 bases, and the interval between the two ends is 4 bases. The CDR3 has 12 amino acids, counting the end cysteine and phenylalanine. Here the CDR3 DNA is all that survives: 36 bases in frame from base 1.